Shown below are 13 T cell receptor beta chains from a single sample sequenced in a study of post-analysis software for immune sequencing data. Broader study findings: Patients showed TRBV5-6, TRBV5-1 and TRBV20-1 among a few TRBV segments more frequent than in controls.

These receptors' antigens are unknown. The authors incorporated unique molecular identifiers into the TCR beta cDNA libraries. TCRdb ran MiXCR on the PCR reads and lists one entry per CDR3 protein. This table holds approximately 730,000 distinct CDR3 sequences, about 27% found once. Specimen: blood. The receptors stem from a girl between 10 and 17 years old with multiple sclerosis.

The rearrangement uses TRBV19 and TRBJ2-3; 7 bases are shared with TRBD1. The CDR3 totals 16 residues. CDR1 and CDR2 from the germline V gene are LNHDA and SQIVND (reference sequence). V lost 7 bases, J lost 1 base, and 11 bases stayed unmatched. In DNA form, the CDR3 reads TGTGCCAGTAATCACCGCAGGGACAGAGGCACAGATACGCAGTATTTT. This encodes CASNHRRDRGTDTQYF.

This clonotype was seen a few times. The DNA of the CDR3 is TGTGCCAGCAGCTTAGTTGTAGCTCCTCCTTCAGAGGAGCAGTTCTTC. Encoded protein: CASSLVVAPPSEEQFF. V and J are TRBV7-8 and TRBJ2-1, with D hard to call. V was shortened by 1 base and J by 10 bases, with 20 bases between the two germline ends. Germline CDR1 reads SGHVS; CDR2 reads FQNEAQ. This CDR3 comprises 16 residues. Full variable domain (remainder filled in from reference TRBV7-8 and TRBJ2-1): GAGVSQSPRYKVAKRGQDVALRCDPISGHVSLFWYQQALGQGPEFLTYFQNEAQLDKSGLPSDRFFAERPEGSVSTLKIQRTQQEDSAVYLCASSLVVAPPSEEQFFGPGTRLTVL.

The chain uses TRBV3-1 and TRBJ2-7, with a weak D call TRBD2 (6 bases). There are 17 residues in the CDR3. V dropped 4 bases and J dropped 6 bases, with 25 bases sitting between them. Germline V gene sequence: CDR1 LGHDT, CDR2 YNNKEL (reference sequence). The CDR3 spells CASSPDLSGPIGSEQYF. CDR3 bases: TGTGCCAGCAGCCCGGACCTTAGCGGCCCGATAGGGTCCGAGCAGTACTTC.

The CDR3 nucleotides are TGCAGTGCTAGGTTGGTCGCTAAACCGGGAAGAAACGAGCAGTACTTC. Its protein product is CSARLVAKPGRNEQYF. V is TRBV20-1 and J is TRBJ2-4; possibly TRBD2 for D (5 bases). TRBJ2-7 matches the DNA end more closely, so the J call is doubtful. The CDR3 is 16 residues long. The V gene's germline CDR1 is DFQATT and CDR2 SNEGSKA (reference sequence).

In its sample, this clonotype was seen a few times. V and J are TRBV6-1 and TRBJ2-2; D unclear. The CDR3 length is 14 residues. V was cut by 6 bases and J by 2 bases, with 10 bases left in between. Germline V gene sequence: CDR1 MNHNS, CDR2 SASEGT. The CDR3 sequence is CASRAAFNTGELFF. CDR3 DNA: TGTGCCAGCAGGGCTGCGTTCAACACCGGGGAGCTGTTTTTT.

The rearrangement uses TRBV7-2 and TRBJ1-5, with a weak D call TRBD1 (5 bases). This CDR3 is built from 15 residues. Trimming took 2 bases from V and 4 from J, leaving 12 bases between them. Germline assignment: CDR1 SGHTA and CDR2 FQGNSA. The CDR3: CASSLLRDPNQPQHF. The CDR3 coding sequence is TGTGCCAGCAGCTTACTTAGGGACCCTAATCAGCCCCAGCATTTT.

This chain's CDR3 is CSAAGLNTGELFF. CDR3 bases: TGCAGTGCTGCGGGACTAAACACCGGGGAGCTGTTTTTT. The chain has TRBV20-1 and TRBJ2-2; TRBD2 aligns across 7 bases. Germline CDR1 reads DFQATT; CDR2 reads SNEGSKA (reference sequence). The CDR3 sequence is 13 residues long. V gave up 5 bases and J gave up 2 bases; unmatched junction bases: 2.

This chain uses TRBV29-1 with TRBJ2-3; 14 nucleotides match TRBD2. V was pared by 1 base and J by 4 bases, with 1 base of the junction left unmatched. There are 15 residues in the CDR3. Germline loops: CDR1 SQVTM, CDR2 ANQGSEA. The CDR3 loop reads CSVEGTSGRSDTQYF. Here the CDR3 DNA reads TGCAGCGTTGAAGGGACTAGCGGGAGGTCAGATACGCAGTATTTT.

The gene calls are TRBV29-1 and TRBJ2-5; 11 nucleotides line up with TRBD2. V lost 4 bases, J lost 11 bases, and 12 bases stayed unmatched. This CDR3 is 14 amino acids long. Looked up from germline, CDR1 is SQVTM and CDR2 is ANQGSEA. In nucleotides, the CDR3 is TGCAGCGTTGCCTCTATAGCGGGAGGGCCGGATCAGTACTTC. Protein product: CSVASIAGGPDQYF.

This clonotype was seen a few times. This chain links TRBV7-2 with TRBJ1-1; D not resolved. Trimming cost V 0 bases and J 1 base, with 6 bases left between them. Germline-derived CDR1 and CDR2 are SGHTA and FQGNSA. This CDR3 spans 14 amino acids. CDR3 loop: CASSLAHKNTEAFF. CDR3 in DNA: TGTGCCAGCAGCTTAGCCCACAAGAACACTGAAGCTTTCTTT. The variable domain in full, with the rest retrieved from reference TRBV7-2 and TRBJ1-1, is GAGVSQSPSNKVTEKGKDVELRCDPISGHTALYWYRQSLGQGLEFLIYFQGNSAPDKSGLPSDRFSAERTGGSVSTLTIQRTQQEDSAVYLCASSLAHKNTEAFFGQGTRLTVV.

Of note for this clonotype: Compared with germline, one end of the junction differs, possibly owing to a read error. This chain joins TRBV7-2 and TRBJ2-6, with D perhaps TRBD1 (5 bases). Germline assignment: CDR1 SGHTA and CDR2 FQGNSA. The CDR3 loop spans 16 amino acids. The CDR3 nucleotides read TGTGCCAGCAGCTTCAGGGTTAGCTCTGGGGCCAACGTCCCGACTTTC. Translating gives CASSFRVSSGANVPTF.

This clonotype showed up just a few times. The chain joins TRBV20-1 to TRBJ2-7; 10 bases are a match to TRBD1. The CDR3 is 15 amino acids. The trim removed 2 bases at V and 6 bases at J, leaving 10 bases unmatched. Germline CDR1 reads DFQATT; CDR2 reads SNEGSKA (reference sequence). The CDR3 is CSARPWPGQGSEQYF. CDR3 nucleotides: TGCAGTGCTAGACCCTGGCCGGGACAGGGGTCCGAGCAGTACTTC.

This clonotype appeared once. This sequence joins TRBV5-1 and TRBJ2-4, with a possible D match to TRBD1 (6 bases). Trimming stripped 2 bases from V and 5 bases from J, with 11 bases between. Per germline, CDR1 SGHRS and CDR2 YFSETQ. The length of the CDR3 is 14 residues. Here the CDR3 DNA reads TGCGCCAGCAGCTTAGGACAGATTGAAAACATTCAGTACTTC. It codes for CASSLGQIENIQYF. The full variable domain, its missing parts supplied by reference TRBV5-1 and TRBJ2-4, is KAGVTQTPRYLIKTRGQQVTLSCSPISGHRSVSWYQQTPGQGLQFLFEYFSETQRNKGNFPGRFSGRQFSNSRSEMNVSTLELGDSALYLCASSLGQIENIQYFGAGTRLSVL.